This section outlines one T cell receptor beta chain sequence together with its context. The antigen is not known. The protocol was immunoSEQ multiplex PCR, while the TCRdb copy is restricted to in-frame clones and leaves out a portion. The repertoire holds fewer than 150,000 clones, with around 90% as singletons. With 2 bases removed from V and 4 bases from J, the gap between germline ends came to 14 bases. Germline CDR1 and CDR2: MNHEY and SVGAGI. The CDR3 spans 15 residues. This entry comes from a study of T cell responses to AZD1222 COVID-19 vaccine. Study-level background: Pooling covered second doses at about 4 or about 12 weeks.

Study results and limitations: Targets within unmutated variant regions were reportedly found for nearly half of spike-specific TCRs. Females made up more of the donors, who were largely white British, and clonal diversity may have come out too low.

The material sequenced was peripheral blood, taken on day 0 of AZD1222 vaccination. The sequence was obtained from an adult in good health. The chain has TRBV6-5 and TRBJ1-2, with D perhaps TRBD1 (5 bases). The CDR3 loop is CASSYEARGGYGYTF. In DNA form, the CDR3 reads TGTGCCAGCAGTTACGAGGCCCGCGGGGGCTATGGCTACACCTTC.